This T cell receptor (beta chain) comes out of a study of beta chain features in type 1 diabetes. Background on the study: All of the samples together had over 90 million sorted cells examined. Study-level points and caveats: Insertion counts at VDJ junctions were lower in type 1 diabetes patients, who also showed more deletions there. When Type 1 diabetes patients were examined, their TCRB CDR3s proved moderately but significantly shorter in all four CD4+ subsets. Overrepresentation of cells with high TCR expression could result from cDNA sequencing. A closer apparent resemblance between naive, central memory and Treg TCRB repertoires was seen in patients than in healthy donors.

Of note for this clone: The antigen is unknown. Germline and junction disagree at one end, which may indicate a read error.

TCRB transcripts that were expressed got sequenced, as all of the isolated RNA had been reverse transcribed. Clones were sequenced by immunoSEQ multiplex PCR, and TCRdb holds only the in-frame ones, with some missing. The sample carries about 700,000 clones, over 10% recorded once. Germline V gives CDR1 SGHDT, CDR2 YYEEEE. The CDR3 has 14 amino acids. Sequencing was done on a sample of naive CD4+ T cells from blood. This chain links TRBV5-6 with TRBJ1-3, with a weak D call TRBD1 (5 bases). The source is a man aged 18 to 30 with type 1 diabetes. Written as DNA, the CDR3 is TGTGCCAGCAGCTCGACCGGGACTGGGAACACCATATATTTT. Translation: CASSSTGTGNTIYF.